Here is one T cell receptor beta chain with its context. No antigen is known for it. Data came from immunoSEQ multiplex PCR; TCRdb stores just in-frame clones and leaves some out. The sample carries tens of thousands of clones, 94% recorded once. The data were taken from a study of T cell clonotyping in hematopoietic cell transplantation. General study results and limits: Broader posttransplant TCR repertoire diversity was predicted by graft donor and pretransplant recipient Inverse Simpson Index values. Recipient TCR diversity dropped after transplant; expanded clonotypes rose from day 30 to 180.

The sequenced sample consisted of peripheral blood mononuclear cells. The sequence came from a woman aged 50 to 60 in good health. Some clones in this sample may be carry-over from other donors' samples.

The CDR3 is CASSLVGTGTYEQYF. As DNA, the CDR3 is TGTGCCAGCAGCTTGGTGGGGACGGGAACCTACGAGCAGTACTTC. The chain is built from TRBV5-4 and TRBJ2-5; D is possibly TRBD1 or TRBD2 (5 bases each). Gene TRBJ2-7 matches the end of the DNA better, so the J call may be wrong. The CDR3 is made up of 15 amino acids. The germline gives CDR1 SGHNT, CDR2 YYREEE (reference sequence).